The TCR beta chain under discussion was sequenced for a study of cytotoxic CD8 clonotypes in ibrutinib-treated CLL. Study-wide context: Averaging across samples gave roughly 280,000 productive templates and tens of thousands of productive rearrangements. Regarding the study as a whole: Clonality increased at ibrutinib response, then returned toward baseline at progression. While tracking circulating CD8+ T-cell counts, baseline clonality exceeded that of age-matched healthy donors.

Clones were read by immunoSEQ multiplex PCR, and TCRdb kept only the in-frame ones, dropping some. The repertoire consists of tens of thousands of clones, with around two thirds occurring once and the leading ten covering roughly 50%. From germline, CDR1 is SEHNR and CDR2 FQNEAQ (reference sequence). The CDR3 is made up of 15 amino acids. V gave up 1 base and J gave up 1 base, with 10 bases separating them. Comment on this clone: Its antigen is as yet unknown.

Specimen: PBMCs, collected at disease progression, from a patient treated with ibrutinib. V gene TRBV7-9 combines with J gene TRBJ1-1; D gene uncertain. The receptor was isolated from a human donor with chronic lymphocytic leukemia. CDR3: CASSLGEGRNTEAFF. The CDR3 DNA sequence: TGTGCCAGCAGCTTAGGGGAGGGCCGGAACACTGAAGCTTTCTTT. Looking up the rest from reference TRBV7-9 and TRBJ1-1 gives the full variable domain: DTGVSQNPRHKITKRGQNVTFRCDPISEHNRLYWYRQTLGQGPEFLTYFQNEAQLEKSRLLSDRFSAERPKGSFSTLEIQRTEQGDSAMYLCASSLGEGRNTEAFFGQGTRLTVV.